This TCR beta chain was recorded in a study of spatial heterogeneity in lung cancer. Findings of the study overall: The study found that expanded intratumoral alpha and beta TCR counts tracked tumor mutation counts.

This clonotype was detected ten times or more. Its antigen is still unknown. TCRdb used MiXCR to reprocess the 5' RACE reads, holding one entry per CDR3 protein. The table records some 96,000 distinct CDR3 sequences, nearly 4.5% of them present only once. Time point reported: sample taken at primary tumor resection. Donation came from 70 or so patients with untreated early-stage non-small cell lung cancer. The study sequenced unsorted whole RNA from tumor, nontumor lung or frozen PBMC. V was pared by 0 bases and J by 2 bases, with 5 bases between. This CDR3 is built from 13 residues. The V gene's germline CDR1 is SGHRS and CDR2 YFSETQ.

The chain recombines TRBV5-1 with TRBJ1-2, with D possibly TRBD1 on 5 matching bases. Sequenced here: lung tumor tissue, sampled at surgery. The receptor's source is a male donor with early-stage non-small cell lung cancer. The CDR3 DNA is TGCGCCAGCAGCTTGGACAGGAACTATGGCTACACCTTC. Translated: CASSLDRNYGYTF.